The rows below give T cell receptor beta chains drawn from one sample of a study of cytomegalovirus exposure and HLA in healthy donors. This table comes from immunoSEQ multiplex PCR, and its TCRdb copy is limited to in-frame clones, with some not included. In the table there are approximately 100,000 clones, approximately 71% of which are singletons. The sample was PBMCs. These receptors all stem from a woman in her 70s in good health and CMV-seropositive. Each CDR3 is given with its conserved first and last residue. D genes are given only for firm matches. Expanded clones are given a class, and other clones once, few, many or no size at all.

v_call	clone_size	d_call	cdr3_length	j_call	cdr3_aa	cdr3_nt
TRBV30	NA	NA	12	TRBJ1-5	CAWSGVDQPQHF	TGTGCCTGGTCAGGGGTTGATCAGCCCCAGCATTTT
TRBV6-4	NA	NA	16	TRBJ1-2	CASSDSFTGFNYGYTF	TGTGCCAGCAGTGACTCATTCACAGGATTTAACTATGGCTACACCTTC
TRBV2	NA	NA	15	TRBJ1-4	CASRGEGSTNEKLFF	TGTGCCAGCAGGGGCGAGGGCTCAACTAATGAAAAACTGTTTTTT
TRBV6-5	NA	TRBD2	14	TRBJ2-3	CASSGLVGTDTQYF	TGTGCCAGCAGCGGACTAGTCGGTACAGATACGCAGTATTTT
TRBV6-1	NA	NA	11	TRBJ2-5	CASRSGETQYF	TGTGCCAGCAGGTCCGGAGAGACCCAGTACTTC
TRBV6-6	NA	TRBD1	14	TRBJ2-3	CASSYRQGADTQYF	TGTGCCAGCAGTTACAGACAGGGCGCAGATACGCAGTATTTT
TRBV7-9	once	NA	12	TRBJ2-3	CASSFLANTQYF	TGTGCCAGCAGCTTCCTAGCAAATACGCAGTATTTT
TRBV30	NA	NA	14	TRBJ1-1	CAWSVHPQATEAFF	TGTGCCTGGAGTGTTCACCCTCAGGCCACTGAAGCTTTCTTT
TRBV5-1	NA	NA	16	TRBJ2-3	CASSLRAGLGTDTQYF	TGCGCCAGCAGCCTTCGGGCGGGGTTGGGCACAGATACGCAGTATTTT
TRBV7-6	NA	TRBD1	16	TRBJ1-4	CASSPYGQGGTEKLFF	TGTGCCAGCAGCCCATACGGACAGGGAGGTACTGAAAAACTGTTTTTT
TRBV19	NA	NA	16	TRBJ1-6	CASARGLSSYNSPLHF	TGTGCCAGTGCCCGCGGCCTGAGCTCCTATAATTCACCCCTCCACTTT
TRBV19	NA	TRBD1	14	TRBJ1-4	CASSDRGSNEKLFF	TGTGCCAGTAGTGACAGGGGTTCTAATGAAAAACTGTTTTTT
TRBV10-3	NA	NA	11	TRBJ2-7	CAISGAGEQYF	TGTGCCATCAGTGGGGCGGGCGAGCAGTACTTC
TRBV6-6	many	NA	15	TRBJ2-2	CASSNRDKNTGELFF	TGTGCCAGCAGTAACCGGGACAAGAACACCGGGGAGCTGTTTTTT
TRBV9	NA	TRBD2	15	TRBJ2-1	CASSAFIAGGPNPFF	TGTGCCAGCAGCGCGTTTATAGCGGGGGGGCCAAATCCGTTCTTC
TRBV13	NA	TRBD2	14	TRBJ2-7	CASSLGLAPGEQYF	TGTGCCAGCAGCCTGGGACTAGCCCCGGGGGAGCAGTACTTC
TRBV5-1	NA	NA	14	TRBJ2-7	CASSLGTASYEQYF	TGCGCCAGCAGCTTGGGGACAGCCTCCTACGAGCAGTACTTC
TRBV11-2	NA	NA	13	TRBJ1-1	CASSFIEKTEAFF	TGTGCCAGCAGCTTTATCGAGAAAACTGAAGCTTTCTTT
TRBV4-2	NA	NA	15	TRBJ1-1	CASSQGSGQEHEAFF	TGTGCCAGCAGCCAAGGTAGCGGGCAGGAACATGAAGCTTTCTTT
TRBV7-2	NA	NA	14	TRBJ1-6	CASSFGQGNSPLHF	TGTGCCAGCAGCTTTGGGCAGGGGAATTCACCCCTCCACTTT
TRBV7-8	NA	NA	16	TRBJ1-2	CASSLIRGSLNYGYTF	TGTGCCAGCAGCTTAATCCGGGGTTCCCTCAACTATGGCTACACCTTC
TRBV29-1	NA	NA	15	TRBJ2-1	CSVAVGVRHSNEQFF	TGCAGCGTTGCGGTAGGGGTCCGTCATTCCAATGAGCAGTTCTTC
TRBV4-3	few	NA	13	TRBJ1-1	CATGEQGWTEAFF	TGCGCCACCGGGGAGCAGGGGTGGACTGAAGCTTTCTTT
TRBV5-1	NA	TRBD2	17	TRBJ2-7	CASTNGGGLPSSYEQYF	TGCGCCAGCACGAATGGCGGGGGGCTCCCGAGCTCCTACGAGCAGTACTTC
TRBV5-4	few	TRBD2	15	TRBJ2-5	CASSSPAGGQETQYF	TGTGCCAGCAGCTCCCCAGCGGGGGGCCAAGAGACCCAGTACTTC
TRBV6-5	few	TRBD1	13	TRBJ1-5	CASSQGQMQPQHF	TGTGCCAGCAGTCAGGGACAGATGCAGCCCCAGCATTTT
TRBV4-2	once	TRBD2	19	TRBJ2-6	CASSQGSLAGSSGANVLTF	TGTGCCAGCAGCCAAGGGTCTCTAGCGGGGAGCTCTGGGGCCAACGTCCTGACTTTC
TRBV14	few	NA	15	TRBJ1-4	CASSLVGGGNEKLFF	TGTGCCAGCAGTCTCGTTGGGGGGGGAAATGAAAAACTGTTTTTT
TRBV30	NA	NA	12	TRBJ1-2	CAWSSGRGGYTF	TGTGCCTGGAGTTCGGGGAGAGGAGGCTACACCTTC
TRBV7-2	NA	TRBD2	15	TRBJ2-1	CASSSSGTSYNEQFF	TGTGCCAGCAGCTCCTCCGGGACTAGCTACAATGAGCAGTTCTTC
TRBV5-6	NA	NA	13	TRBJ2-2	CASSLARTGELFF	TGTGCCAGCAGCTTGGCGAGGACCGGGGAGCTGTTTTTT
TRBV4-3	few	NA	15	TRBJ1-6	CASSQDQEGRSPLHF	TGCGCCAGCAGCCAAGATCAGGAGGGTCGGTCACCCCTCCACTTT
TRBV6-5	NA	NA	15	TRBJ2-5	CASSPLVGPQETQYF	TGTGCCAGCAGCCCCCTGGTGGGGCCACAAGAGACCCAGTACTTC
TRBV30	NA	NA	13	TRBJ1-1	CAWSVQQYTEAFF	TGTGCCTGGAGTGTACAACAGTACACTGAAGCTTTCTTT
TRBV2	NA	NA	16	TRBJ1-2	CASSEAWALPDYGYTF	TGTGCCAGCAGTGAAGCGTGGGCCCTCCCAGACTATGGCTACACCTTC
TRBV13	NA	TRBD1	13	TRBJ1-2	CASSRQGNYGYTF	TGTGCCAGCAGCCGACAGGGGAACTATGGCTACACCTTC
TRBV5-1	NA	NA	14	TRBJ1-1	CASSLVPLNTEAFF	TGCGCCAGCAGCTTGGTTCCTCTGAACACTGAAGCTTTCTTT
TRBV6-6	NA	TRBD1	15	TRBJ1-4	CASRSDRKQNEKLFF	TGTGCCAGCAGGTCGGACAGGAAACAAAATGAAAAACTGTTTTTT
TRBV30	NA	TRBD2	15	TRBJ2-2	CAWSQGLAGSGELFF	TGTGCCTGGAGTCAGGGACTAGCGGGGTCCGGGGAGCTGTTTTTT
TRBV7-2	NA	NA	14	TRBJ1-2	CASSLVGGADGYTF	TGTGCCAGCAGCTTAGTTGGGGGCGCGGATGGCTACACCTTC
TRBV18	NA	NA	14	TRBJ1-2	CASSPITGFDGYTF	TGTGCCAGCTCACCCATCACAGGGTTCGATGGCTACACCTTC
TRBV4-2	few	TRBD2	15	TRBJ2-2	CASSSAGANTGELFF	TGTGCCAGCAGTTCGGCGGGGGCGAACACCGGGGAGCTGTTTTTT
TRBV18	few	NA	13	TRBJ1-4	CASSPAAVEKLFF	TGTGCCAGCTCACCGGCCGCGGTTGAAAAACTGTTTTTT
TRBV7-2	NA	TRBD2	15	TRBJ2-1	CASSLAGLGYNEQFF	TGTGCCAGCAGCTTAGCCGGACTAGGATACAATGAGCAGTTCTTC
TRBV16	few	TRBD1	16	TRBJ1-1	CASSPRGLQGYTEAFF	TGTGCCAGCAGCCCAAGAGGGCTACAGGGGTACACTGAAGCTTTCTTT
TRBV6-1	NA	NA	14	TRBJ2-7	CASRRTAPTYEQYF	TGTGCCAGCAGGAGGACAGCTCCCACCTACGAGCAGTACTTC
TRBV19	NA	NA	14	TRBJ1-5	CASSRAVSNQPQHF	TGTGCCAGTAGCAGGGCGGTTAGCAATCAGCCCCAGCATTTT
TRBV30	NA	TRBD1	15	TRBJ2-3	CAWSVGAGGTDTQYF	TGTGCCTGGAGTGTAGGGGCAGGGGGTACAGATACGCAGTATTTT
TRBV7-9	few	NA	13	TRBJ2-1	CASSLIVPDEQFF	TGTGCCAGCAGCTTAATAGTTCCGGATGAGCAGTTCTTC
TRBV5-1	NA	TRBD1	18	TRBJ2-2	CASGRDRGLWTDTGELFF	TGCGCCAGCGGAAGAGACAGGGGGCTTTGGACGGACACCGGGGAGCTGTTTTTT
TRBV7-7	NA	NA	16	TRBJ2-1	CASERWDTTTYNEQFF	TGTGCCAGCGAAAGATGGGACACCACAACCTACAATGAGCAGTTCTTC
TRBV6-5	NA	TRBD1	15	TRBJ1-1	CASSYEGAERTEAFF	TGTGCCAGCAGTTACGAGGGGGCGGAACGGACTGAAGCTTTCTTT
TRBV7-9	NA	TRBD1	15	TRBJ1-4	CASSPTGKHYEKLFF	TGTGCCAGCAGCCCGACAGGGAAGCATTACGAAAAACTGTTTTTT
TRBV10-3	NA	NA	13	TRBJ2-3	CAISESQVDTQYF	TGTGCCATCAGTGAGTCCCAGGTAGATACGCAGTATTTT
TRBV6-5	once	NA	14	TRBJ2-3	CASRNRWGTDTQYF	TGTGCCAGCAGGAACAGGTGGGGCACAGATACGCAGTATTTT